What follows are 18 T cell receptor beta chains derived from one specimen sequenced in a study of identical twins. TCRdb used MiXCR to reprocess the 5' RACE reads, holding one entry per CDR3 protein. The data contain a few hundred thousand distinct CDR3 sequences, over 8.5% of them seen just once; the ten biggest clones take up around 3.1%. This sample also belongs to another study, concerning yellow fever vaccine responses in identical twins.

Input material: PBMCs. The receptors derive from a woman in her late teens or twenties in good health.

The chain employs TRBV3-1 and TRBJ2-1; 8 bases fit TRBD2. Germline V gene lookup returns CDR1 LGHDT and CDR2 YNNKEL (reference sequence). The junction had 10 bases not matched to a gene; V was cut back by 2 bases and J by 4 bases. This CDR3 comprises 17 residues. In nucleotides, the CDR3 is TGTGCCAGCAGCCAATTCCTTTCGGGGGGGCCATACAATGAGCAGTTCTTC. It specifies CASSQFLSGGPYNEQFF.

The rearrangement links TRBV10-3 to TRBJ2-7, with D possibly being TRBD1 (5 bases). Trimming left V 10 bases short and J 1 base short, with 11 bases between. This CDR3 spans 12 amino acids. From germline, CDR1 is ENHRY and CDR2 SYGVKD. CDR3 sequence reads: CATRSGSYEQYF. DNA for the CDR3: TGTGCCACCAGGTCAGGGTCCTACGAGCAGTACTTC.

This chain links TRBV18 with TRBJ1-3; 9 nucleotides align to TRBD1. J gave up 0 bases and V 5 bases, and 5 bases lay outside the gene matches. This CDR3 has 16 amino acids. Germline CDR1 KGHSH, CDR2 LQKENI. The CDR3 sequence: CASSFTGGNSGNTIYF. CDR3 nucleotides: TGTGCCAGCTCATTTACAGGGGGCAACTCTGGAAACACCATATATTTT.

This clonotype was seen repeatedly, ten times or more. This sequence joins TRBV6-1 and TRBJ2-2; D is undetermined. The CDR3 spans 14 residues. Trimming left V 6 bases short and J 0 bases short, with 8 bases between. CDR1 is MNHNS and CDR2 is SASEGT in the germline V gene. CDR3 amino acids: CASSKPANTGELFF. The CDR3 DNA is TGTGCCAGCAGCAAACCGGCGAACACCGGGGAGCTGTTTTTT.

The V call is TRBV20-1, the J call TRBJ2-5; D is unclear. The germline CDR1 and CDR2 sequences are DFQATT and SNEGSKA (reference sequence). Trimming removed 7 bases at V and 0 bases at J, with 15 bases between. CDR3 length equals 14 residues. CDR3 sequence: CSVCPRTNQETQYF. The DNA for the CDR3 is TGCAGTGTTTGTCCTAGAACCAACCAAGAGACCCAGTACTTC.

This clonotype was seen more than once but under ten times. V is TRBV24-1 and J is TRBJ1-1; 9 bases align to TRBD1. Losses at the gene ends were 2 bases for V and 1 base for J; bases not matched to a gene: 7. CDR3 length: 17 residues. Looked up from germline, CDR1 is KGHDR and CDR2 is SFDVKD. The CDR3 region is CATSDYIPGQGNTEAFF. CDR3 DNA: TGTGCCACCAGTGATTATATTCCGGGACAGGGGAACACTGAAGCTTTCTTT.

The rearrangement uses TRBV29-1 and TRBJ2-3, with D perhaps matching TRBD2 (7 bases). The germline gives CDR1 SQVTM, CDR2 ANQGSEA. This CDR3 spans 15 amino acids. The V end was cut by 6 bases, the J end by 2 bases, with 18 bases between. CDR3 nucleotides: TGCAGCGTCGAGGGGGGGCCGGTTGACACAGATACGCAGTATTTT. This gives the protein CSVEGGPVDTDTQYF.

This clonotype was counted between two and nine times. The CDR3 spells CSVGNGVFYEQYF. In nucleotides, the CDR3 is TGCAGCGTTGGGAACGGCGTGTTTTACGAGCAGTACTTC. The V gene is TRBV29-1, the J gene TRBJ2-7; no definite D call. CDR1 and CDR2 from the germline V gene are SQVTM and ANQGSEA. V lost 4 bases and J 4 bases, leaving 14 bases between the germline ends. The CDR3 spans 13 residues.

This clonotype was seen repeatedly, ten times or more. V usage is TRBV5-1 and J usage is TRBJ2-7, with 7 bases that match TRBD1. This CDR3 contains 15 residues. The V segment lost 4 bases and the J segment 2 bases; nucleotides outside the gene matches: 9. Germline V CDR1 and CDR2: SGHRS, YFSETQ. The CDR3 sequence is CASSLEGTAPYEQYF. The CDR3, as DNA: TGCGCCAGCAGCCTCGAAGGGACAGCTCCCTACGAGCAGTACTTC.

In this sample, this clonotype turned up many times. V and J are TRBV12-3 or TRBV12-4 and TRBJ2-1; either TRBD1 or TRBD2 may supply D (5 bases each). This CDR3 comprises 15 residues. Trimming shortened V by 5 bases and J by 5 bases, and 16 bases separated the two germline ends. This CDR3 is CASSLITGTHNEQFF. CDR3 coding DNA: TGTGCCAGCAGTCTGATAACCGGGACCCACAATGAGCAGTTCTTC.

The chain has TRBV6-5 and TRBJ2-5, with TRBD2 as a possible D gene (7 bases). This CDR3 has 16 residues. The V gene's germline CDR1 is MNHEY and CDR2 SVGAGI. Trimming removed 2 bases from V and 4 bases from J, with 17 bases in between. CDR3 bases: TGTGCCAGCAGTTACACTCCCAACAGGGAGGGAGAGACCCAGTACTTC. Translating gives CASSYTPNREGETQYF.

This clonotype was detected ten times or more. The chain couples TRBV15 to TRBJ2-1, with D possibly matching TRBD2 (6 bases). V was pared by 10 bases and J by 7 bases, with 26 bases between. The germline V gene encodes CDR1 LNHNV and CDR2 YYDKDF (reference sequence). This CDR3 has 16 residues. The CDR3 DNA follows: TGTGCCATCTCGGGACTCCAAGCGCCAGGGCGGAATGAGCAGTTCTTC. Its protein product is CAISGLQAPGRNEQFF.

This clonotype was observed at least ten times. The CDR3 here is CAWKGGGLGHRGEQFF. In DNA form, the CDR3 reads TGTGCCTGGAAAGGTGGGGGACTAGGCCACAGGGGTGAGCAGTTCTTC. The chain employs TRBV30 and TRBJ2-1, with D perhaps matching TRBD2 (8 bases). V was pared by 4 bases and J by 9 bases, with 25 bases between. In germline, CDR1 is GTSNPN, CDR2 SVGIG (reference sequence). The CDR3 contains 16 residues.

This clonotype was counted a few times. CDR3 bases: TGTGCCAGCAGCCGAAAGCTCACCGGGGAGCTGTTTTTT. This codes for CASSRKLTGELFF. The gene calls are TRBV7-9 and TRBJ2-2, with D hard to call. V was cut by 5 bases and J by 4 bases, with 8 bases left in between. Germline-derived CDR1 and CDR2 are SEHNR and FQNEAQ (reference sequence). The CDR3 has 13 residues.

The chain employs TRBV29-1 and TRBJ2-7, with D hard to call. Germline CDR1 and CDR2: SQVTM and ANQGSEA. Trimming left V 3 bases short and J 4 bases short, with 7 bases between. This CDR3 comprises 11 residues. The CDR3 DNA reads TGCAGCGTTGAGCTCCGTTACGAGCAGTACTTC. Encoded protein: CSVELRYEQYF.

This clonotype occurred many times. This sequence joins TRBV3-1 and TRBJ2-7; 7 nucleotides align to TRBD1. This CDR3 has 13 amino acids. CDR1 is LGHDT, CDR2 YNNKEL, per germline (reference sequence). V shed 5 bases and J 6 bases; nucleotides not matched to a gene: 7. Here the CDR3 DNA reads TGTGCCAGCAGCATGGGACAGCGGCGCGAGCAGTACTTC. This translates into CASSMGQRREQYF.

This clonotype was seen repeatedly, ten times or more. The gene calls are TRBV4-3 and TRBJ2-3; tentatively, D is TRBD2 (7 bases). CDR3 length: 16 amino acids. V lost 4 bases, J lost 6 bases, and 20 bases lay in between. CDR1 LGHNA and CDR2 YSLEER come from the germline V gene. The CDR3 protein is CASSPGSAGARDTQYF. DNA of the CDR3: TGCGCCAGCAGCCCCGGGTCGGCGGGGGCGCGTGATACGCAGTATTTT.

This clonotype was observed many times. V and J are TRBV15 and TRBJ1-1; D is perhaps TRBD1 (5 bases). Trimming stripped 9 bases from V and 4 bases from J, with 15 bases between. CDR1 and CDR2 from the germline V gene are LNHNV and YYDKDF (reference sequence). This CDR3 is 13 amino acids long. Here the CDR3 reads CATSPGGGTEAFF. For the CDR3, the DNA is TGTGCCACTAGCCCGGGGGGAGGCACTGAAGCTTTCTTT.